This T cell receptor (beta chain) was recorded in a study of cytomegalovirus exposure and HLA in healthy donors. CDR1 is SGHVS and CDR2 is FNYEAQ in the germline V gene. V was clipped by 5 bases and J by 0 bases; unmatched bases: 8. The CDR3 has 17 amino acids. The PCR ran on 60 Vbeta and 13 Jbeta primers. TCRdb's copy holds only in-frame clones and misses some; the assay was immunoSEQ multiplex PCR. The sample records fewer than 200,000 clones, roughly four fifths being singletons. This chain uses TRBV7-6 with TRBJ2-2; 8 bases are a match to TRBD2. This receptor was taken from a woman younger than 30 in good health and CMV-seropositive. The sequencing input was PBMCs. This CDR3 is CASSPTPGLANTGELFF. CDR3 coding DNA: TGTGCCAGCAGCCCAACTCCGGGACTAGCGAACACCGGGGAGCTGTTTTTT.